The entry below describes one T cell receptor (beta chain). The antigen remains unidentified. Germline V gene sequence: CDR1 MNHNS, CDR2 SASEGT. The length of the CDR3 is 15 residues. V dropped 5 bases and J dropped 0; count of bases not matched to a gene: 5. The data originate from a study of vaccination and CD4 T cells after COVID-19. Study context: Following dose two, a median approximately 65 days (range 14 to 241) passed before post-vaccine samples were taken. The authors used overlapping spike peptides from SARS-CoV-2, HCoV-NL63, HCoV-OC43 and HCoV-229E to stimulate cells.

Study-level results: Researchers report that 304 of 307 vaccine-specific clones in convalescent patients proved spike mono-reactive.

The Oncomine TCR Beta short-read assay generated sequence data from the DNA of cultured CD4+ T cells. TCRdb called the PCR reads again in MiXCR, with one record for every CDR3 protein. The table has 6,000 or so distinct CDR3 sequences, about 44% seen once. The treatment denotes: roughly 10-day PBMC culture with coronavirus spike peptide pools or control peptides (ViraFEST assay). Harvesting of the unexposed donor's CD4+ T cells predated the COVID-19 pandemic (2011-2018). First, ViraFEST expanded antigen-specific T cells with peptide pools, and next it sequenced the TCRs. Input material: CD4+ T cells from blood, cultured in vitro. This sequence was found in a human donor in good health. The rearrangement joins TRBV6-1 to TRBJ1-1, with 8 bases fitting TRBD1. CDR3 in DNA: TGTGCCAGCAGTAGGGGACAGGTCATGAACACTGAAGCTTTCTTT. Encoded protein: CASSRGQVMNTEAFF.